This T cell receptor (beta chain) was sequenced during a study of blood T cell repertoires in COVID-19. Overall study: The samples span acute and convalescent COVID-19 from the United States, Italy and Spain.

Per the original methods: For nucleated cells, counts were estimated from reference gene primer amplification. Only in-frame clones appear in the TCRdb table, and some are missing; sequencing was by immunoSEQ multiplex PCR. V, J and clone size derive from that table, while D and trimming were established from the DNA sequence. The sample contains 100,000 to 150,000 clones, 65% to 90% of which appear only once. This CDR3 comprises 15 residues. Trimming left V 1 base short and J 3 bases short, with 14 bases between. Per the germline V gene, CDR1 is SQVTM and CDR2 is ANQGSEA. The chain joins TRBV29-1 to TRBJ2-3; tentative D call: TRBD1 (6 bases). Sequencing input: peripheral blood. The sequence was obtained from a man older than 75 with active or convalescent COVID-19. This CDR3 is CSVEGGRSGTDTQYF. The CDR3 bases are TGCAGCGTTGAAGGGGGGCGGAGCGGAACAGATACGCAGTATTTT.